This T cell receptor (beta chain) was retrieved from a study of human T cells and chemical hapten exposure. Findings and limits, study-wide: The study found expanded TCRs formed significantly more large CDR3 similarity clusters than controls.

MiXCR was run by TCRdb on the RACE reads, yielding one entry per CDR3 protein. The sample shows more than 90,000 distinct CDR3 sequences, about 11% of them seen only once. In its sample, this clonotype was seen a few times. The antigen is not known. The CDR3 runs to 16 residues. Germline V gene lookup returns CDR1 LGHNA and CDR2 YNFKEQ. J gave up 5 bases and V 1 base, and 3 bases lay outside the gene matches. The time point here: patch test 1, 2 weeks after DPC sensitization. Sample treatment: therapeutic diphenylcyclopropenone sensitization with weekly scalp DPC. The study enrolled 18 to 70-year-old alopecia patients suitable for DPC.

The receptor's source is a man between 40 and 49 years old with alopecia areata. Some clones in this sample may be carry-over from other donors' samples. The chain has TRBV4-2 and TRBJ2-1, with 12 bases that match TRBD2. Specimen: whole blood, collected in connection with sensitization to the hapten diphenylcyclopropenone (DPC). The CDR3 DNA follows: TGTGCCAGCAGCCAAGGGGGACTAGCGGGTCACAATGAGCAGTTCTTC. Translation gives CASSQGGLAGHNEQFF.